This T cell receptor beta chain was profiled in a study of T-cell memory formation after mild COVID-19. General observations from the study: The study found balanced CD4/CD8 in clones contracting day 15 to 85 and a CD4+ lean in later expanders. Memory cells collected pre-infection included some clones that later responded, suggesting cross-reactive memory joined.

The CDR3 contains 14 residues. Trimming shortened V by 6 bases and J by 3 bases, and 17 bases separated the two germline ends. The germline V gene encodes CDR1 DFQATT and CDR2 SNEGSKA (reference sequence). Concerning this clonotype itself: Its antigen is unknown.

Libraries for TCRalpha and TCRbeta carried sample barcodes and unique molecular identifiers via 5'RACE. TCRdb reprocessed the 5' RACE reads with MiXCR, giving one entry per CDR3 protein. The sample lists approximately 240,000 distinct CDR3 sequences; about 15% were seen once. The clonotype comes from a young man who had mild COVID-19 (a few samples of this study predate the infection). Cell type and time point are not known. The chain carries TRBV20-1 and TRBJ2-5; no reliable D call. Sequencing used PBMCs or a T cell subset sorted from them (not recorded which). The CDR3 here is CSAWISGRKETQYF. CDR3 bases: TGCAGTGCCTGGATTAGTGGCAGAAAAGAGACCCAGTACTTC.